This T cell receptor (beta chain) came from a study of T-cell reconstitution after alpha-beta-depleted transplantation in children. The CDR3 extends over 16 amino acids. V was clipped by 4 bases and J by 1 base; unmatched bases: 8. Overall study findings and caveats: Newly produced T cells mostly provided counts and TCRbeta diversity after one year, as hyperexpanded clones declined. By about two months after transplant, alpha-beta T cells reportedly arose from several hundred graft clones that had expanded.

This clonotype has a count of ten or more. The antigen remains undetermined. During its preparation, the TCRbeta library received unique molecular identifiers. TCRdb recomputed calls from the PCR reads with MiXCR, one row per CDR3 protein. The repertoire holds fewer than 400,000 distinct CDR3 sequences, 23% seen once, with 9.5% to 12% in the top ten. This chain links TRBV12-3 or TRBV12-4 with TRBJ2-7, with TRBD2 matching over 9 bases. The sample consisted of PBMCs, mostly from graft donor cells, taken 180 days after TCRalphabeta/CD19-depleted stem cell transplant. This TCR came from a male patient younger than 18 who had a stem cell transplant for acute lymphoblastic leukemia, so the T cells may come from the graft donor. The CDR3 DNA sequence: TGTGCCAGCAGTTATGGTCTCACTAGCGGGTCCTACGAGCAGTACTTC. Its protein product is CASSYGLTSGSYEQYF.